Each of the 24 T cell receptor beta chains below was sequenced from the same sample in a study of technical replicates of blood from a few donors. TCRdb's table, derived via immunoSEQ multiplex PCR, lists solely in-frame clones and lacks some. The profile shows approximately 78,000 clones, 95% of them singletons. Sequencing was done on a sample of T cells isolated from PBMCs. These receptors were collected from a human donor in good health.

The chain carries TRBV4-2 and TRBJ2-3; 16 nucleotides match TRBD2. CDR1 is LGHNA, CDR2 YNFKEQ, per germline. There are 18 residues in the CDR3. Trimming removed 4 bases from V and 6 bases from J; junction bases left unmatched: 10. CDR3 residues: CASSPKGLAGGPMDTQYF. CDR3 in DNA: TGTGCCAGCAGCCCGAAGGGACTAGCGGGAGGGCCAATGGATACGCAGTATTTT.

This sequence joins TRBV6-5 and TRBJ2-7; 8 bases fit TRBD1. V gave up 5 bases and J gave up 2 bases; unmatched junction bases: 5. CDR3 length equals 14 residues. From germline, CDR1 is MNHEY and CDR2 SVGAGI. The CDR3: CASSRTGRPYEQYF. CDR3 sequence (DNA): TGTGCCAGCAGTAGGACAGGGAGGCCCTACGAGCAGTACTTC.

The rearrangement uses TRBV7-2 and TRBJ1-5, with D tentatively TRBD1 (5 bases). The CDR3 runs to 16 residues. V was cut by 5 bases and J by 0 bases, with 14 bases left in between. CDR1 and CDR2 (germline): SGHTA, FQGNSA. The CDR3 DNA reads as TGTGCCAGCAGCCTGGGGCAGCCCTATAGCAATCAGCCCCAGCATTTT. As protein: CASSLGQPYSNQPQHF.

The chain is built from TRBV5-1 and TRBJ2-7; a possible D gene is TRBD1 (6 bases). The CDR3 extends over 14 amino acids. V lost 4 bases, J lost 4 bases, and 15 bases lay in between. Germline V lookup: CDR1 SGHRS, CDR2 YFSETQ. The DNA for the CDR3 is TGCGCCAGCAGCCCGGACAGCCCTAGTTACGAGCAGTACTTC. Translating gives CASSPDSPSYEQYF.

This chain links TRBV18 with TRBJ2-3, with TRBD2 identical over 13 bases. CDR3 length: 16 amino acids. CDR1 and CDR2 from the germline V gene are KGHSH and LQKENI. V dropped 0 bases and J dropped 6; count of bases not matched to a gene: 3. The CDR3 sequence is CASSPPGLAGWDTQYF. CDR3 sequence (DNA): TGTGCCAGCTCACCACCGGGACTAGCGGGATGGGATACGCAGTATTTT.

The V and J genes are TRBV7-8 and TRBJ1-6, with 10 nucleotides matching TRBD1. CDR1 is SGHVS and CDR2 is FQNEAQ in the germline V gene. The CDR3 is 16 residues long. Germline trimming cut 4 bases from V and 6 bases from J; bases unmatched to any gene: 6. The CDR3 DNA reads as TGTGCCAGCAGCTCCGGGACAGGGGTTTTTAATTCACCCCTCCACTTT. This sequence encodes CASSSGTGVFNSPLHF.

Points on this clone: At one end, the junction sequence differs from germline, possibly due to a read error. The CDR3 sequence is CASSLPGTASGHF. CDR3 sequence (DNA): TGTGCCAGCAGCTTACCTGGGACAGCGAGCGGTCACTTC. This chain connects TRBV11-2 to TRBJ2-7, with 7 bases identical to TRBD1. This CDR3 region has 13 residues. Per the germline V gene, CDR1 is SGHAT and CDR2 is FQNNGV.

The rearrangement uses TRBV4-2 and TRBJ2-5, with D tentatively TRBD2 (5 bases). This CDR3 comprises 17 residues. Germline-derived CDR1 and CDR2 are LGHNA and YNFKEQ. Trimming left V 3 bases short and J 2 bases short, with 19 bases between. The DNA of the CDR3 is TGTGCCAGCAGCCAGGCCTTGGGCGGGTCGTTACAAGAGACCCAGTACTTC. This encodes CASSQALGGSLQETQYF.

This sequence joins TRBV14 and TRBJ2-5; TRBD1 is a possible D gene (6 bases). This CDR3 contains 16 residues. V lost 3 bases and J lost 4, with 18 bases in between. Germline CDR1 and CDR2: SGHDN and FVKESK. The CDR3 protein is CASSQMEAGAVETQYF. The CDR3, as DNA: TGTGCCAGCAGCCAGATGGAGGCAGGGGCTGTAGAGACCCAGTACTTC.

The rearrangement joins TRBV12-5 to TRBJ2-7, with 7 bases fitting TRBD1. This CDR3 contains 17 residues. From germline, CDR1 is LGHNT and CDR2 FRNRAP. V shed 3 bases, J shed 2 bases, and the junction held 13 bases outside the gene matches. CDR3 DNA: TGTGCTAGTGGTTTTAAACCTCGGACAGGTTATGCCTACGAGCAGTACTTC. Protein product: CASGFKPRTGYAYEQYF.

The chain joins TRBV27 to TRBJ2-1, with D tentatively TRBD2 (6 bases). Trimming shortened V by 0 bases and J by 2 bases, and 11 bases separated the two germline ends. This CDR3 region has 16 residues. Germline lookup yields CDR1 MNHEY and CDR2 SMNVEV (reference sequence). CDR3 loop: CASSLSAGKTYNEQFF. CDR3 DNA sequence: TGTGCCAGCAGTTTATCTGCGGGAAAAACCTACAATGAGCAGTTCTTC.

This chain joins TRBV9 and TRBJ2-4, with 10 bases lining up with TRBD2. Germline trimming cut 0 bases from V and 3 bases from J; bases unmatched to any gene: 12. CDR3 size: 19 residues. Germline loops: CDR1 SGDLS, CDR2 YYNGEE. CDR3 nucleotides: TGTGCCAGCAGCGTAGGGACTAGCGGTAACTACGGGGGCAAAAACATTCAGTACTTC. Its translation: CASSVGTSGNYGGKNIQYF.

This clone was detected only once. The rearrangement links TRBV11-2 to TRBJ2-1; 9 nucleotides agree with TRBD1. V lost 2 bases to trimming and J lost 8 bases; unmatched junction nucleotides: 7. CDR1 and CDR2 (germline): SGHAT, FQNNGV. CDR3 length: 15 amino acids. CDR3 DNA sequence: TGTGCCAGCAGCTTAACGGGACAGGGTTTCCATGAGCAGTTCTTC. Translation: CASSLTGQGFHEQFF.

This chain uses TRBV18 with TRBJ1-2; 7 nucleotides match TRBD1. CDR1 and CDR2 from the germline V gene are KGHSH and LQKENI. Trimming removed 4 bases from V and 3 bases from J; junction bases left unmatched: 11. This CDR3 is built from 16 residues. The CDR3: CASSRQVGDSDYGYTF. CDR3 nucleotides: TGTGCCAGCTCACGGCAGGTCGGGGACAGTGACTATGGCTACACCTTC.

The chain employs TRBV10-3 and TRBJ2-2; D uncertain. The CDR3 spans 13 residues. Germline V gene sequence: CDR1 ENHRY, CDR2 SYGVKD. The germline V and J ends were trimmed by 8 bases and 2 bases, with 9 bases remaining between them. CDR3 in amino acids: CAIRSLNTGELFF. DNA of the CDR3: TGTGCCATCCGGAGTTTAAACACCGGGGAGCTGTTTTTT.

This clone is medium-sized. The rearrangement uses TRBV2 and TRBJ1-5, with TRBD1 matching 7 bases. The V gene's germline CDR1 is SNHLY and CDR2 FYNNEI. V shed 3 bases, J shed 6 bases, and the junction held 5 bases outside the gene matches. This CDR3 has 14 residues. CDR3 DNA: TGTGCCAGCAGTGATAGGGGGCTCAGTCAGCCCCAGCATTTT. This gives the protein CASSDRGLSQPQHF. Using reference TRBV2 and TRBJ1-5 for the parts outside the CDR3, the full variable domain is EPEVTQTPSHQVTQMGQEVILRCVPISNHLYFYWYRQILGQKVEFLVSFYNNEISEKSEIFDDQFSVERPDGSNFTLKIRSTKLEDSAMYFCASSDRGLSQPQHFGDGTRLSIL.

This clone was seen just once. The chain carries TRBV9 and TRBJ1-6; TRBD1 might be the D (6 bases). The CDR3 totals 18 residues. Trimming took off 3 bases at V and 0 bases at J, with 16 bases between the two ends. Per germline, CDR1 SGDLS and CDR2 YYNGEE. This chain's CDR3 is CASSDQQGASSYNSPLHF. Written as DNA, the CDR3 is TGTGCCAGCAGCGACCAACAGGGAGCCAGCTCCTATAATTCACCCCTCCACTTT.

CDR3 bases: TGTGCCAGCAGGGGGCTGGGCATGAACACTGAAGCTTTCTTT. Protein: CASRGLGMNTEAFF. The genes are TRBV6-1 and TRBJ1-1, with a tentative D call TRBD1 (5 bases). Germline V gene sequence: CDR1 MNHNS, CDR2 SASEGT. The CDR3 totals 14 residues. Deletions cut 6 bases from V and 0 bases from J, with 11 bases between.

For the CDR3, the DNA is TGTGCCAGCAGCCTTCGGACAGTAGCCGGAAATTCACCCCTCCACTTT. Protein sequence: CASSLRTVAGNSPLHF. The chain joins TRBV14 to TRBJ1-6; possibly TRBD1 for D (6 bases). The CDR3 loop spans 16 amino acids. Germline V gene sequence: CDR1 SGHDN, CDR2 FVKESK. With 4 bases removed from V and 7 bases from J, the gap between germline ends came to 17 bases.

The chain joins TRBV9 to TRBJ2-2; weak D call: TRBD2 (5 bases). The CDR3 totals 17 residues. V shed 0 bases and J shed 3 bases, with 15 bases lying between them. Germline-derived CDR1 and CDR2 are SGDLS and YYNGEE. The CDR3 loop is CASSVAASYGYTGELFF. In DNA form, the CDR3 reads TGTGCCAGCAGCGTAGCCGCTAGCTATGGGTACACCGGGGAGCTGTTTTTT.

The rearrangement links TRBV30 to TRBJ2-1; 7 bases match TRBD2. The junction had 8 bases not matched to a gene; V was cut back by 5 bases and J by 7 bases. The CDR3 is made up of 13 amino acids. CDR1 is GTSNPN and CDR2 is SVGIG in the germline V gene (reference sequence). DNA for the CDR3: TGTGCCTGGGGGGACTACGTAGTAAATGAGCAGTTCTTC. Translating gives CAWGDYVVNEQFF. The whole variable domain, remainder taken from reference TRBV30 and TRBJ2-1, is SQTIHQWPATLVQPVGSPLSLECTVEGTSNPNLYWYRQAAGRGLQLLFYSVGIGQISSEVPQNLSASRPQDRQFILSSKKLLLSDSGFYLCAWGDYVVNEQFFGPGTRLTVL.

This chain joins TRBV14 and TRBJ2-2, with D possibly TRBD2 on 6 matching bases. The germline V and J ends were trimmed by 1 base and 4 bases, with 13 bases remaining between them. Per the germline V gene, CDR1 is SGHDN and CDR2 is FVKESK. The CDR3 spans 16 residues. The CDR3 here is CASSQVVGTPTGELFF. The CDR3 bases are TGTGCCAGCAGCCAAGTTGTAGGGACTCCCACCGGGGAGCTGTTTTTT.

This rearrangement joins TRBV18 to TRBJ1-5; 7 nucleotides align to TRBD1. J gave up 4 bases and V 8 bases, and 11 bases lay outside the gene matches. The CDR3 covers 15 residues. Germline-derived CDR1 and CDR2 are KGHSH and LQKENI. CDR3 sequence: CASTEQGSQNQPQHF. CDR3 nucleotides: TGTGCCAGCACCGAACAGGGGTCCCAAAATCAGCCCCAGCATTTT.

The rearrangement links TRBV19 to TRBJ1-5; 8 bases fit TRBD1. The CDR3 is 13 amino acids. The J segment lost 5 bases and the V segment lost 6 bases, leaving 3 bases of the junction unmatched. Germline V gene sequence: CDR1 LNHDA, CDR2 SQIVND (reference sequence). CDR3 bases: TGTGCCAGTAGGGACAGGGTCCATCAGCCCCAGCATTTT. This sequence encodes CASRDRVHQPQHF.